Listed here is a single TCR beta chain. Its specificity is unknown. The sample originates from a study of beta chain features in type 1 diabetes. Study findings and constraints: There was a possibility that cDNA sequencing over-represented cells with high TCR expression.

Every bit of the isolated RNA underwent reverse transcription, so sequencing read expressed TCRB transcripts. The data were produced by immunoSEQ multiplex PCR, yet TCRdb's version contains in-frame clones alone and is incomplete. The sample contains more than 150,000 clones, about 13% of which appear only once. Trimming removed 0 bases at V and 3 bases at J, with 9 bases between. This CDR3 spans 15 amino acids. Looked up from germline, CDR1 is LNHDA and CDR2 is SQIVND (reference sequence). Sample: central memory CD4+ T cells from blood. This clonotype was obtained from a woman between 18 and 29 years old in good health. The chain joins TRBV19 to TRBJ2-1; D is perhaps TRBD2 (5 bases). The CDR3 region is CASSIDLGVYNEQFF. Written as DNA, the CDR3 is TGTGCCAGTAGTATAGATCTCGGGGTCTACAATGAGCAGTTCTTC.